This T cell receptor (beta chain) was recorded in a study of blood T cells in healthy people across ages (dated by TCRdb to the mid-2010s). Concerning the study at large: Template switching captured roughly one uniquely barcoded TCR beta cDNA molecule per two T cells in model experiments. The study measured age-related changes in TCR beta repertoire diversity using deep sequencing normalized with unique cDNA molecular identifiers. The donors were divided into four age groups: young (average approximately 16 years), middle-aged (approximately 41), aged (about 60) and long-lived (approximately 74). Donors of different ages were randomly distributed across sequencing lanes to avoid experimental bias. For two donors (one aged 18 to 30 and one aged 80 or older), the study analyzed two additional independent replicas of 1 million unique cDNA reads from the same blood draw.

The library was built by means of 5' RACE. TCRdb records Illumina HiSeq 2500 as the sequencer. A second PCR of 7 to 11 cycles was run with a J-beta primer mix and a sample-barcoded 5' primer. A unique molecular identifier was introduced onto each TCR beta cDNA molecule by a template-switch 5' adaptor carrying 12 random nucleotides. Each sample yielded at least 3 million CDR3-containing paired-end reads. First-strand cDNA was synthesized from all RNA with the Mint cDNA synthesis kit, primed by a TRBC-specific oligonucleotide. Following uracil-DNA glycosylase treatment, all cDNA underwent a first 18-cycle PCR with the universal primers M1SS and BC2_uni_R. As for the original processing: Normalization of each sample was performed by random selection of 1 million high-quality reads, each carrying a distinct molecular identifier. Reads sharing molecular identifiers were discarded rather than binned into consensus sequences. CDR3 identification, clonotype clustering and error correction used MiTCR with a Q25 quality threshold and the strictest error-elimination algorithm. A nonparametric unseen species model with Euler transformation was used to estimate lower-bound total TCR beta diversity. TCRdb ran its own pipeline on the public reads, namely fastp trimming at Q25 and MiXCR clone calling, and kept in-frame beta chains. Rows with a matching CDR3 protein are joined into one entry that keeps the most common DNA and genes. TCRdb, rather than the study authors, made the V and J calls. The sample records about 730,000 distinct CDR3 sequences, roughly 47% of which are singletons. The top ten constitute more than 20% of the sample.

This clonotype was counted a few times. Its antigen remains undetermined. The record has no base qualities; no much larger clone is one base away. Donors were roughly 40 systemically healthy Caucasian individuals from Russia aged about 6 to 100 years. Approximately 11 milliliters of peripheral blood were drawn from each donor into EDTA-treated Vacutainer tubes. PBMCs were isolated by Ficoll-Paque density-gradient centrifugation, with at least 6 million obtained per sample. Trizol reagent was used to extract total RNA from PBMCs, with at least 5 micrograms per sample. For every donor, an aliquot of PBMCs went through flow cytometry to measure the percentages of naive CD45RAhigh/CD27high T cells. Study-wide conclusions, independent of this receptor: Compared with the aged group, more naive CD4+ T cells, fewer expanded clones and increased TCR diversity were shown by the long-lived group, suggesting age selection. Because donor CMV infection status was unknown, age-related changes in expanded clonotypes were potentially confounded. Since profiling was done on bulk unsorted PBMCs, naive and antigen-experienced compartments could not be conclusively compared. A strong correlation was found between observed TCR beta diversity and the percentage of naive T cells measured by flow cytometry. Estimates of total diversity based on one million sequenced T cells were considered lower bounds and underestimates. As age increased, observed TCR beta diversity per million T cells dropped in a roughly linear way, and a significant reduction was already evident by age approximately 40.

The sample taken for sequencing was blood. The source is a woman aged 55 to 70 in good health.

CDR3 reads: CAIKGDFTPGSAEAFF. The nucleotides are TGTGCCATCAAAGGAGATTTCACCCCGGGAAGCGCTGAAGCTTTCTTT. The rearranged chain carries TRBV28 and TRBJ1-1; no D gene is confidently identified. Inclusive of the bounding cysteine and phenylalanine, the CDR3 is 16 residues long. Only the CDR3 portion is preserved as DNA: 48 bases, with reading frame beginning at the first base. At the junction V is shortened by 10 bases and J by 6 bases, with 27 bases in between. Per the germline V gene, MDHEN is the CDR1 and SYDVKM is the CDR2.